This TCR beta chain appears in the sequencing data of a study of blood T cell repertoires in COVID-19. Study at large: Both acute and convalescent COVID-19 samples were obtained from the United States, Italy and Spain. From T cells, B-cell-depleted T cells, or PBMCs came the material, which was cDNA or gDNA.

As processed by the authors: Reference gene primer amplification in the assay estimated nucleated cell counts. Libraries were prepared by immunoSEQ multiplex PCR; TCRdb keeps only in-frame clonotypes and omits some of them. That table is the source of V, J and clone size, and D and trimming were worked out from the DNA. Of roughly 180,000 clones listed, 80% to 90% are singletons. Trimming shortened V by 4 bases and J by 0 bases, and 13 bases separated the two germline ends. This CDR3 is built from 15 residues. Germline-derived CDR1 and CDR2 are SGHRS and YFSETQ. The V and J genes are TRBV5-1 and TRBJ1-2; D perhaps matches TRBD1 (5 bases). The source material was peripheral blood. The receptor was derived from a man aged 55-75 years with acute or convalescent COVID-19. The CDR3 spells CASSTGPTANYGYTF. The CDR3 bases are TGCGCCAGCAGCACCGGCCCGACAGCTAACTATGGCTACACCTTC.